This T cell receptor (beta chain) was observed in a study of cytomegalovirus exposure and HLA in healthy donors. This CDR3 is built from 16 residues. CDR1 is SNHLY and CDR2 is FYNNEI in the germline V gene. V lost 8 bases to trimming and J lost 0 bases, with 16 bases between them. The primer mix had 60 Vbeta and 13 Jbeta primers. Generated by immunoSEQ multiplex PCR, the TCRdb table keeps only in-frame clones and is missing some. Here the sample table reports roughly 76,000 clones. The chain is built from TRBV2 and TRBJ1-4; TRBD1 is a possible D gene (5 bases). This clonotype was sampled from a female donor in good health and CMV-seropositive. Sequenced input: PBMCs. The CDR3 is CASATWGGATNEKLFF. DNA of the CDR3: TGTGCCAGCGCTACCTGGGGGGGTGCAACTAATGAAAAACTGTTTTTT. The variable domain in full, completed from reference TRBV2 and TRBJ1-4, reads EPEVTQTPSHQVTQMGQEVILRCVPISNHLYFYWYRQILGQKVEFLVSFYNNEISEKSEIFDDQFSVERPDGSNFTLKIRSTKLEDSAMYFCASATWGGATNEKLFFGSGTQLSVL.